The 4 T cell receptor beta chains given below trace back to one sample, sequenced in a study of blood T cell repertoires in COVID-19. The repertoire was sequenced with immunoSEQ multiplex PCR; TCRdb's copy has only in-frame clones and lacks some. Of about 230,000 clones listed, less than 90% were seen once; the top ten hold about 2.5%. Sequencing input: peripheral blood. The source of these receptors is a woman in her 70s with active or convalescent COVID-19.

This chain uses TRBV10-1 with TRBJ2-1, with TRBD1 matching over 8 bases. Unmatched junction bases numbered 9, after V lost 6 bases and J lost 5 bases. CDR3 size: 15 residues. CDR1 WNHNN and CDR2 SYGVQD come from the germline V gene (reference sequence). DNA for the CDR3: TGCGCCAGCAGCGAACAGGGGGAGCCGAACAATGAGCAGTTCTTC. Protein: CASSEQGEPNNEQFF.

The chain is built from TRBV3-1 (or the pseudogene TRBV3-2) and TRBJ2-1; tentatively, D is TRBD1 (5 bases). The CDR3 consists of 13 residues. Trimming stripped 5 bases from V and 4 bases from J, with 9 bases between. Germline CDR1 and CDR2: LGHDT and YNNKEL (reference sequence). The chain's CDR3 is CASSSGWYNEQFF. The CDR3 nucleotides are TGTGCCAGCAGCTCAGGGTGGTACAATGAGCAGTTCTTC.

The chain couples TRBV13 to TRBJ1-2; possible D gene TRBD1, 6 bases. Germline V gives CDR1 PRHDT, CDR2 FYEKMQ (reference sequence). The V end lost 4 bases, the J end lost 2 bases, and 23 bases lay between the germline ends. The CDR3 contains 18 residues. CDR3 in amino acids: CASSYYLRGEGPNYGYTF. CDR3 sequence (DNA): TGTGCCAGCAGCTATTACCTCAGGGGTGAGGGACCCAACTATGGCTACACCTTC.

V gene TRBV7-9 combines with J gene TRBJ2-6; D is unclear. CDR1 and CDR2 from the germline V gene are SEHNR and FQNEAQ (reference sequence). V lost 3 bases and J lost 3, with 3 bases in between. The CDR3 is 13 amino acids. In DNA form, the CDR3 reads TGTGCCAGCAGCTTCGGTGGGGCCAACGTCCTGACTTTC. This translates into CASSFGGANVLTF.